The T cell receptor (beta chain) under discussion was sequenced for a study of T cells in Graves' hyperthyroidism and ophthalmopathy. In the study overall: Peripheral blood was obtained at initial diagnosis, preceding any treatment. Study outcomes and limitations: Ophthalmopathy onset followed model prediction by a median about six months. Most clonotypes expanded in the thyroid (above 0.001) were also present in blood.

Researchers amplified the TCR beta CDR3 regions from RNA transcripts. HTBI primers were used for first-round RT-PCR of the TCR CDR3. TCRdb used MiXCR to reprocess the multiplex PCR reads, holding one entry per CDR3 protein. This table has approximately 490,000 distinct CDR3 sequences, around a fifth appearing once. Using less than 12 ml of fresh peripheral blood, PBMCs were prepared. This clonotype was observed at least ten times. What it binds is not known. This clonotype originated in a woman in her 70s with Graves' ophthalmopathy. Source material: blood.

CDR3 sequence reads: CSARSGAGANVLTF. Written as DNA, the CDR3 is TGCAGTGCTAGATCGGGGGCTGGGGCCAACGTCCTGACTTTC. The chain combines TRBV20-1 with TRBJ2-6, with a tentative D call TRBD2 (6 bases). Trimming removed 2 bases at V and 2 bases at J, with 7 bases between. The CDR3 totals 14 residues. CDR1 and CDR2 from the germline V gene are DFQATT and SNEGSKA (reference sequence).